This T cell receptor (beta chain) originates from a study of blood T cell repertoires in COVID-19. On the study more broadly: From T cells, B-cell-depleted T cells, or PBMCs came the material, which was cDNA or gDNA.

Profiled with immunoSEQ multiplex PCR; TCRdb holds only in-frame clones, not every one. The sample holds just under 50,000 clones, 84% seen once. CDR1 and CDR2 from the germline V gene are DFQATT and SNEGSKA (reference sequence). The CDR3 has 11 residues. Trimming cost V 6 bases and J 8 bases, with 13 bases left between them. The origin of this receptor is a human donor in a cohort sampled during active COVID-19. The gene calls are TRBV20-1 and TRBJ1-1, with D perhaps TRBD1 (5 bases). The sample taken for sequencing was peripheral blood. The CDR3 loop is CSAELGGEAFF. The CDR3, as DNA: TGCAGTGCAGAGTTGGGGGGGGAAGCTTTCTTT.